This T cell receptor beta chain comes out of a study of cytomegalovirus exposure and HLA in healthy donors. Study background: A prior analysis found more than 90 million unique TCR beta sequences from 170 million or so T cells. Falling in the Caucasian-associated ancestry cluster were about 83% of 300 to 500 genotyped donors.

The CDR3 extends over 13 amino acids. The V gene's germline CDR1 is SGHKS and CDR2 YYEKEE (reference sequence). V gave up 2 bases and J gave up 3 bases, with 7 bases separating them. This PCR relied on a set of 60 Vbeta primers and 13 Jbeta primers. The protocol was immunoSEQ multiplex PCR, while the TCRdb copy is restricted to in-frame clones and leaves out a portion. This repertoire shows approximately 120,000 clones, roughly 74% found once; its top ten account for 3.5% to 5%. As concerns this clone: Its specificity is unknown.

Broader study findings: Earlier findings revealed that most TCR beta V segments proved productive either about 87% or about 30% of the time. Rarity held for most TCR sequences, but there were some public TCRs that occurred in many donors.

The sequence came from a woman in her forties or fifties in good health and CMV-seropositive. The source material was PBMCs. The chain recombines TRBV5-5 with TRBJ2-3, with no clear D. The CDR3 sequence is CASSFPRTDTQYF. The CDR3 DNA is TGTGCCAGCAGCTTTCCCAGGACAGATACGCAGTATTTT.